This TCR beta chain was profiled in a study of cytomegalovirus exposure and HLA in healthy donors. Study-wide results and caveats: There were some public TCRs occurring in many donors, but most TCR sequences were rare. According to a subsequent analysis, TCR clusters identified in the first cohort showed a tendency to co-occur across the approximately 120 validation repertoires. Associated with cytomegalovirus, according to the listing, were about 160 TCR beta chains.

Trimming left V 0 bases short and J 4 bases short, with 10 bases between. The CDR3 contains 14 residues. The V gene's germline CDR1 is SGDLS and CDR2 YYNGEE. Assay used: immunoSEQ multiplex PCR; TCRdb lists only in-frame clones, some missing. The sample lists about 360,000 clones, roughly 89% occurring once. About this clone: The antigen remains unidentified.

The approximately 120-subject validation cohort, separate from the roughly 670-subject first cohort, included the donors. The V gene is TRBV9, the J gene TRBJ1-2; D possibly corresponds to TRBD1 (5 bases). This clonotype was obtained from a woman between 18 and 30 years old in good health and CMV-seronegative. Sequencing input: PBMCs. CDR3 DNA: TGTGCCAGCAGCGTAGCGGGGGGGGGCTATGGCTACACCTTC. Protein product: CASSVAGGGYGYTF.